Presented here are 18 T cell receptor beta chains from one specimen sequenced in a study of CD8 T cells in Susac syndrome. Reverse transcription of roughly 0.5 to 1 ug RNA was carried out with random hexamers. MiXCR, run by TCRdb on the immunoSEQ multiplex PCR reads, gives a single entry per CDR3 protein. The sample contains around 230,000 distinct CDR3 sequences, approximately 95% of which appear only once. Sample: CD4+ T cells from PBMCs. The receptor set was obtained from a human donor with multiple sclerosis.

The DNA of the CDR3 is TGTGCCTGGAACCTGAAGGGGTCTGGGCCCCAGCATTTT. Translating gives CAWNLKGSGPQHF. This chain uses TRBV30 with TRBJ1-5; perhaps TRBD1 as D (5 bases). Trimming took off 4 bases at V and 9 bases at J, with 16 bases between the two ends. Germline CDR1 is GTSNPN and CDR2 is SVGIG (reference sequence). This CDR3 comprises 13 residues.

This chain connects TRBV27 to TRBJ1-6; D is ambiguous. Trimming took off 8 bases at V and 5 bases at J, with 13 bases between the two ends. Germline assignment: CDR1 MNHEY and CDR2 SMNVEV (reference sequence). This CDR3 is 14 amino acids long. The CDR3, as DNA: TGTGCCAGCCGGTACGCAGGAAATAATTCACCCCTCCACTTT. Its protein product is CASRYAGNNSPLHF.

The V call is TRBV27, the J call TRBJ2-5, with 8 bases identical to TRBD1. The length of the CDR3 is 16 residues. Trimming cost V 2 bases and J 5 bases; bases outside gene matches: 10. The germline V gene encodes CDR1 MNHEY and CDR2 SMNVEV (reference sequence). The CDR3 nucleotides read TGTGCCAGCAGTTTACTCCAGGGGGCGGGGAGGGAGACCCAGTACTTC. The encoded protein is CASSLLQGAGRETQYF.

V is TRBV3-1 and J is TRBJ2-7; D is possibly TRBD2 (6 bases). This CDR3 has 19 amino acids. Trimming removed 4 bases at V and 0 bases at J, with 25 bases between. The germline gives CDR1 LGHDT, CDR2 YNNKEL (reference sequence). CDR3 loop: CASSPRLPSRGKLSYEQYF. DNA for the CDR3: TGTGCCAGCAGCCCTCGACTCCCTTCGCGCGGGAAGCTCTCCTACGAGCAGTACTTC.

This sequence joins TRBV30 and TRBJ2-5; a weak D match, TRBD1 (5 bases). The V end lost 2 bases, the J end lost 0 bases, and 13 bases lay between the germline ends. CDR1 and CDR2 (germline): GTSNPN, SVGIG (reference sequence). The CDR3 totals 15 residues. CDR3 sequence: CAWSPLGAHQETQYF. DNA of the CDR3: TGTGCCTGGAGTCCCCTAGGGGCGCACCAAGAGACCCAGTACTTC. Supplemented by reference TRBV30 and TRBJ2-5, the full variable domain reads SQTIHQWPATLVQPVGSPLSLECTVEGTSNPNLYWYRQAAGRGLQLLFYSVGIGQISSEVPQNLSASRPQDRQFILSSKKLLLSDSGFYLCAWSPLGAHQETQYFGPGTRLLVL.

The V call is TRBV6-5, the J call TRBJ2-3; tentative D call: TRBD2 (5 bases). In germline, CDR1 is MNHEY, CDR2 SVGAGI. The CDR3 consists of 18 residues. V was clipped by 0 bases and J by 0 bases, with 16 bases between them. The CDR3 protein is CASSYSTAGRSSTDTQYF. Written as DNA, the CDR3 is TGTGCCAGCAGTTACTCGACGGCGGGCAGAAGTAGCACAGATACGCAGTATTTT.

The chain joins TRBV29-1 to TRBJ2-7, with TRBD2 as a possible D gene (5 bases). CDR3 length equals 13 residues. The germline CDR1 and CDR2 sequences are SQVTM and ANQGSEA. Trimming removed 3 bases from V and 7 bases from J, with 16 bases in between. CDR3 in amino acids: CSVDFIPTGEQYF. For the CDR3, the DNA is TGCAGCGTTGATTTCATACCTACGGGGGAGCAGTACTTC.

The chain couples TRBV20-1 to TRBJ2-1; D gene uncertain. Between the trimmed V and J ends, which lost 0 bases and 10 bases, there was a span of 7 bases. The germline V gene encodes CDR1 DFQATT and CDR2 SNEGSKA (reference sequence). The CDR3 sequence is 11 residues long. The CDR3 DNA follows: TGCAGTGCTAGAGATTTGGGCGAGCAGTTCTTC. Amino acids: CSARDLGEQFF.

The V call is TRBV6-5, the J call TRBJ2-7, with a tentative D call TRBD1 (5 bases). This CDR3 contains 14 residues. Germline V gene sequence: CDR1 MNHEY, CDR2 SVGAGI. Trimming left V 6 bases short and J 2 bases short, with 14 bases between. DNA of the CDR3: TGTGCCAGCAGGGCCTCCGACAGTACCTACGAGCAGTACTTC. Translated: CASRASDSTYEQYF.

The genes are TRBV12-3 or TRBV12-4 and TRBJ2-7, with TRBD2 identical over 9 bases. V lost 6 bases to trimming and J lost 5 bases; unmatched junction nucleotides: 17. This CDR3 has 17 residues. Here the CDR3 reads CASSFSLGASGNNEQYF. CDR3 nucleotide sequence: TGTGCCAGCAGCTTTTCTTTGGGCGCTAGCGGGAACAACGAGCAGTACTTC.

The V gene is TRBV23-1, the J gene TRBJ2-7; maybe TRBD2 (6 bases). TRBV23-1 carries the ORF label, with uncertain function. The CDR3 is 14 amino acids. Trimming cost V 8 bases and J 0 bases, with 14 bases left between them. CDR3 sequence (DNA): TGCGCCAGCTGCGCGGGGTGTTACTCCTACGAGCAGTACTTC. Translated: CASCAGCYSYEQYF.

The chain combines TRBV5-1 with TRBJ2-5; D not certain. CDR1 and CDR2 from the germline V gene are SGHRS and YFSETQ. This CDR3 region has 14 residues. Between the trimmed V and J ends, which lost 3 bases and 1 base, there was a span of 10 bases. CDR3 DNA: TGCGCCAGCAGCTCCCGCCCGGCCCAAGAGACCCAGTACTTC. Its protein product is CASSSRPAQETQYF.

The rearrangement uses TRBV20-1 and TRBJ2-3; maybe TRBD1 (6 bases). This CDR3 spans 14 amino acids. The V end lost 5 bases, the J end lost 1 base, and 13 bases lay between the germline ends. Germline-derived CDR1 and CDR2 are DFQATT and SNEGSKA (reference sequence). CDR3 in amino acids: CSAFGQPRTDTQYF. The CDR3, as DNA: TGCAGTGCTTTCGGACAGCCACGCACAGATACGCAGTATTTT.

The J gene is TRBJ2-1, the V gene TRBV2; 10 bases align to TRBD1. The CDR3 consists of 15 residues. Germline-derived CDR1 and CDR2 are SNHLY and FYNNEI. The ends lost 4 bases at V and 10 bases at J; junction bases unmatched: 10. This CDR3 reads CASSADRGPYGEQFF. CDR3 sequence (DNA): TGTGCCAGCAGTGCCGACAGGGGGCCTTACGGGGAGCAGTTCTTC.

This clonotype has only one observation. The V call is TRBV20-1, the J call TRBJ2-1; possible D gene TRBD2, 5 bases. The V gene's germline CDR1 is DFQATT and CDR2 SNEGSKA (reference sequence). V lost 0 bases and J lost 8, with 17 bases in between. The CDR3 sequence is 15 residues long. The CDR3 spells CSARDPRLGSDEQFF. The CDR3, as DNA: TGCAGTGCTAGAGATCCCCGATTAGGGAGCGATGAGCAGTTCTTC.

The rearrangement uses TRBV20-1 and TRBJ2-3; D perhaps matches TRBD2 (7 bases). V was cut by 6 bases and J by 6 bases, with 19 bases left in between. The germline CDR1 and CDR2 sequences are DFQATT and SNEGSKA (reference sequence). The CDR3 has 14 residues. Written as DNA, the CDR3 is TGCAGTGCCTCACTAGCGCCGAGGGGGGATACGCAGTATTTT. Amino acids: CSASLAPRGDTQYF.

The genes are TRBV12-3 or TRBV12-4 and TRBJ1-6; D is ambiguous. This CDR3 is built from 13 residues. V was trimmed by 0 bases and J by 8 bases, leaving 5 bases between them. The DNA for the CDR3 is TGTGCCAGCAGTTTAGCTGGGGATTCACCCCTCCACTTT. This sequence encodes CASSLAGDSPLHF.

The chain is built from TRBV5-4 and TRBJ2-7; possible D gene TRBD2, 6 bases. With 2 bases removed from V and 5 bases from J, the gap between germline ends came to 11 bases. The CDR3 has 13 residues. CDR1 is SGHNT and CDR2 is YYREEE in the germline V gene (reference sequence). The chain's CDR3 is CASSLPGENEQYF. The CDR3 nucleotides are TGTGCCAGCAGCTTACCGGGAGAGAACGAGCAGTACTTC.